One and the same sample provided the 10 T cell receptor beta chains below, sequenced in a study of T cell responses to AZD1222 COVID-19 vaccine. The data were produced by immunoSEQ multiplex PCR, yet TCRdb's version contains in-frame clones alone and is incomplete. The table shows about 140,000 clones, with over 90% occurring only once. The sequencing used peripheral blood, collected on day 0 of MenACWY control vaccination. The receptors were gathered from an adult in good health.

The chain couples TRBV6-2 or TRBV6-3 to TRBJ2-3; the D is unclear. Germline CDR1 reads MNHEY; CDR2 reads SVGEGT. This CDR3 has 14 amino acids. V was cut by 2 bases and J by 4 bases, with 10 bases left in between. The CDR3 here is CASSYGQVPDTQYF. Here the CDR3 DNA reads TGTGCCAGCAGTTACGGGCAGGTTCCAGATACGCAGTATTTT.

The genes are TRBV19 and TRBJ2-7; 7 bases line up with TRBD1. This CDR3 comprises 15 residues. The junction had 5 bases not matched to a gene; V was cut back by 1 base and J by 2 bases. Germline lookup yields CDR1 LNHDA and CDR2 SQIVND (reference sequence). CDR3 nucleotides: TGTGCCAGTAGTATAGCCCGGGACAGAGCCTACGAGCAGTACTTC. This codes for CASSIARDRAYEQYF.

The V and J genes are TRBV3-1 (or the pseudogene TRBV3-2) and TRBJ1-5; tentatively, D is TRBD1 (6 bases). CDR1 LGHDT and CDR2 YNNKEL come from the germline V gene (reference sequence). CDR3 length equals 13 residues. The V and J ends lost 0 bases and 16 bases respectively, with 16 bases between them. The CDR3 DNA is TGTGCCAGCAGCCAAGAACCAACAGGGTGCGAACATTTT. Protein: CASSQEPTGCEHF.

The rearrangement links TRBV9 to TRBJ1-2, with D uncertain. CDR1 is SGDLS and CDR2 is YYNGEE in the germline V gene. The CDR3 loop spans 14 amino acids. The V end lost 6 bases, the J end lost 7 bases, and 19 bases lay between the germline ends. Here the CDR3 DNA reads TGTGCCAGCACAGGCAGCTTGGGTTCCTTTGGCTACACCTTC. It translates to CASTGSLGSFGYTF.

The gene calls are TRBV11-3 and TRBJ2-2; 10 positions agree with TRBD1. The V segment lost 2 bases and the J segment 5 bases; nucleotides outside the gene matches: 8. The CDR3 totals 17 residues. From germline, CDR1 is SGHNT and CDR2 YENEEA. CDR3 protein: CASSLSWGQGQTGELFF. The CDR3 bases are TGTGCCAGCAGCTTATCATGGGGACAGGGGCAAACCGGGGAGCTGTTTTTT. Filled out from reference TRBV11-3 and TRBJ2-2, the complete variable domain reads EAGVVQSPRYKIIEKKQPVAFWCNPISGHNTLYWYLQNLGQGPELLIRYENEEAVDDSQLPKDRFSAERLKGVDSTLKIQPAELGDSAVYLCASSLSWGQGQTGELFFGEGSRLTVL.

The chain couples TRBV5-1 to TRBJ2-7, with TRBD1 identical over 8 bases. The germline V gene encodes CDR1 SGHRS and CDR2 YFSETQ. The CDR3 runs to 14 residues. The V segment lost 2 bases and the J segment 4 bases; nucleotides outside the gene matches: 5. The CDR3 spells CASSFGQGIYEQYF. The DNA of the CDR3 is TGCGCCAGCAGCTTCGGACAGGGTATTTACGAGCAGTACTTC.

The V and J genes are TRBV21-1 and TRBJ1-4; TRBD1, the table's D call, was not compared with the DNA. TRBV21-1 is an annotated pseudogene. The CDR3 runs 15 residues. The CDR3 spells CASSKDRDLDEKLFF. CDR3 DNA sequence: TGTGCCAGCAGCAAAGACAGGGATTTGGATGAAAAACTGTTTTTT.

The chain employs TRBV3-1 (or the pseudogene TRBV3-2) and TRBJ1-2; tentative D call: TRBD1 (5 bases). Germline lookup yields CDR1 LGHDT and CDR2 YNNKEL (reference sequence). V lost 4 bases and J lost 5, with 11 bases in between. This CDR3 region has 13 residues. The CDR3 is CASSRGEAYGYTF. DNA for the CDR3: TGTGCCAGCAGCCGAGGGGAAGCTTATGGCTACACCTTC.

This chain links TRBV6-5 with TRBJ1-6; no definite D call. Germline assignment: CDR1 MNHEY and CDR2 SVGAGI. The CDR3 has 14 residues. Trimming took 6 bases from V and 0 from J, leaving 6 bases between them. CDR3 in amino acids: CASSPSSYNSPLHF. DNA of the CDR3: TGTGCCAGCAGCCCCTCCTCCTATAATTCACCCCTCCACTTT.

The chain is built from TRBV7-9 and TRBJ1-2; D not certain. CDR3 length: 14 amino acids. Looked up from germline, CDR1 is SEHNR and CDR2 is FQNEAQ (reference sequence). The germline V and J ends were trimmed by 2 bases and 0 bases, with 7 bases remaining between them. The CDR3 bases are TGTGCCAGCAGCTTACGCGGGGCTAACTATGGCTACACCTTC. Translating it yields CASSLRGANYGYTF.